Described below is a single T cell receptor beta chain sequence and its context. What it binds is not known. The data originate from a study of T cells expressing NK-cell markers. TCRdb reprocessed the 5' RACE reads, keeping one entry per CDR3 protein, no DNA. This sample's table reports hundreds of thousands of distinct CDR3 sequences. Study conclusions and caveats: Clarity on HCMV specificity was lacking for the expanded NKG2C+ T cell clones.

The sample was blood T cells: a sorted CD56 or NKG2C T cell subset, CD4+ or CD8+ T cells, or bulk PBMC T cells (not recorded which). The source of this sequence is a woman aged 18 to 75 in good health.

This CDR3 reads CASSFLARVWEQYF. The chain is built from TRBV27 and TRBJ2-7. CDR3 length: 14 amino acids. Germline CDR1 MNHEY, CDR2 SMNVEV (reference sequence).